This T cell receptor beta chain was obtained from a study of PD-1 blockade in classical Hodgkin lymphoma. Study summary: A 3 mg/kg intravenous dose of nivolumab was received by patients every 2 weeks. Whole-study results and caveats: While CD8+ TCR diversity did not rise significantly by C4D1, CD4+ TCR diversity did.

To note about this clone: Its antigen is unknown.

Germline V gene sequence: CDR1 SGDLS, CDR2 YYNGEE. V was clipped by 0 bases and J by 4 bases, with 13 bases between them. The CDR3 is made up of 15 amino acids. The patients all showed relapse after autologous stem cell transplantation, while their brentuximab vedotin exposure varied. Complete response, partial response or progressive disease was each patient's best response. Profiled with immunoSEQ multiplex PCR; TCRdb holds only in-frame clones, not every one. Among roughly 70,000 clones listed, 71% were seen once. The V call is TRBV9, the J call TRBJ1-1; D is perhaps TRBD1 (6 bases). Sequencing was performed on peripheral blood mononuclear cells (PBMCs), taken before the second cycle of nivolumab. The receptor comes from a human donor with classical Hodgkin lymphoma. CDR3: CASSVAGDVATEAFF. CDR3 DNA: TGTGCCAGCAGCGTAGCAGGGGACGTGGCCACTGAAGCTTTCTTT.